This T cell receptor (beta chain) emerged from a study of blood T cell repertoires in COVID-19. The V gene end was trimmed by 4 bases and the J gene end by 5 bases; junction bases not matched to a gene: 8. From germline, CDR1 is PRHDT and CDR2 FYEKMQ (reference sequence). The CDR3 runs to 15 residues. The protocol was immunoSEQ multiplex PCR, while the TCRdb copy is restricted to in-frame clones and leaves out a portion. The repertoire consists of around 99,000 clones, with roughly 82% occurring once and the leading ten covering less than 8%. This sequence originates from a woman older than 75 with active or convalescent COVID-19. The sequenced sample was peripheral blood. The chain carries TRBV13 and TRBJ1-1, with 9 bases identical to TRBD1. The CDR3 nucleotides are TGTGCCAGCAGCTCCGGGACAGGGTCGAGAACTGAAGCTTTCTTT. It is translated as CASSSGTGSRTEAFF. The full variable domain, its missing parts supplied by reference TRBV13 and TRBJ1-1, is AAGVIQSPRHLIKEKRETATLKCYPIPRHDTVYWYQQGPGQDPQFLISFYEKMQSDKGSIPDRFSAQQFSDYHSELNMSSLELGDSALYFCASSSGTGSRTEAFFGQGTRLTVV.